A single sample gave rise to the 9 T cell receptor beta chains below, sequenced in a study of cytomegalovirus exposure and HLA in healthy donors. PCR primers comprised 60 Vbeta and 13 Jbeta primers. Some clones are missing from TCRdb's copy, which holds only in-frame ones; the method was immunoSEQ multiplex PCR. The data show some 160,000 clones, under 90% seen once. The sequenced sample was PBMCs. The receptor source for this set is a young man in good health and CMV-seronegative.

Points on this clone: A junction boundary mismatches the germline segment, possibly from a read error. The V call is TRBV28, the J call TRBJ2-3; unclear D gene. CDR3 length: 12 residues. CDR1 and CDR2 from the germline V gene are MDHEN and SYDVKM. Written as DNA, the CDR3 is TGTGCCAGCAGTTTCCAAACAGATGCGCAGTATTTT. Amino acid sequence: CASSFQTDAQYF.

The gene calls are TRBV29-1 and TRBJ2-1; 9 bases align to TRBD2. Germline V gene lookup returns CDR1 SQVTM and CDR2 ANQGSEA. V dropped 3 bases and J dropped 9; count of bases not matched to a gene: 9. The CDR3 consists of 14 residues. The CDR3 sequence: CSVEFGAGGGEQFF. The CDR3 nucleotides read TGCAGCGTTGAGTTCGGAGCGGGGGGCGGTGAGCAGTTCTTC.

The rearrangement joins TRBV18 to TRBJ1-1; 8 bases map to TRBD1. The germline V gene encodes CDR1 KGHSH and CDR2 LQKENI. This CDR3 contains 16 residues. The V and J ends lost 3 bases and 0 bases, in that order; junction bases with no gene match: 6. Here the CDR3 DNA reads TGTGCCAGCTCACCTGAACCAGGGGGCATGAACACTGAAGCTTTCTTT. As protein: CASSPEPGGMNTEAFF.

This chain joins TRBV9 and TRBJ1-1; D may be TRBD1 (5 bases). The V gene's germline CDR1 is SGDLS and CDR2 YYNGEE. Trimming left V 4 bases short and J 1 base short, with 11 bases between. This CDR3 has 14 residues. The CDR3 loop is CASSPGAENTEAFF. The CDR3 region has the DNA TGTGCCAGCAGCCCTGGGGCGGAGAACACTGAAGCTTTCTTT.

This chain links TRBV5-4 with TRBJ2-7; 7 bases line up with TRBD2. CDR3 length: 15 residues. Germline lookup yields CDR1 SGHNT and CDR2 YYREEE (reference sequence). Trimming cost V 4 bases and J 2 bases; bases outside gene matches: 9. The CDR3: CASSPSGRGAYEQYF. The CDR3, as DNA: TGTGCCAGCAGCCCTAGCGGACGGGGGGCCTACGAGCAGTACTTC.

The chain links TRBV9 to TRBJ1-2; no clear D. CDR3 size: 16 residues. CDR1 SGDLS and CDR2 YYNGEE come from the germline V gene. V was clipped by 0 bases and J by 8 bases, with 20 bases between them. CDR3 sequence reads: CASSVGEVALSLGYTF. In DNA form, the CDR3 reads TGTGCCAGCAGCGTAGGAGAGGTGGCGTTGAGCTTAGGCTACACCTTC.

Turning to this clone: The same CDR3 is also encoded by other DNA sequences in this sample. The gene calls are TRBV15 and TRBJ2-7; tentatively, D is TRBD2 (6 bases). CDR3 length: 16 residues. CDR1 LNHNV and CDR2 YYDKDF come from the germline V gene (reference sequence). V lost 1 base and J lost 0, with 13 bases in between. The CDR3 region is CATSRGRGTGSYEQYF. As DNA, the CDR3 is TGTGCCACCAGCAGAGGTCGGGGGACTGGCTCCTACGAGCAGTACTTC.

The J gene is TRBJ2-3, the V gene TRBV13; 10 nucleotides match TRBD1. CDR1 is PRHDT, CDR2 FYEKMQ, per germline (reference sequence). This CDR3 region has 15 residues. After removal of 5 bases from V and 5 bases from J, the junction contained 7 bases not matched to a gene. Here the CDR3 reads CASSLGTGVGDTQYF. The CDR3, as DNA: TGTGCCAGCAGCCTCGGGACAGGGGTTGGAGATACGCAGTATTTT. The full variable domain, completed using reference TRBV13 and TRBJ2-3, is AAGVIQSPRHLIKEKRETATLKCYPIPRHDTVYWYQQGPGQDPQFLISFYEKMQSDKGSIPDRFSAQQFSDYHSELNMSSLELGDSALYFCASSLGTGVGDTQYFGPGTRLTVL.

This clone turned up a few times. This chain uses TRBV19 with TRBJ1-6; weak D call: TRBD1 (5 bases). Germline V gives CDR1 LNHDA, CDR2 SQIVND (reference sequence). Trimming removed 5 bases from V and 4 bases from J, with 15 bases in between. This CDR3 has 16 residues. The CDR3 DNA follows: TGTGCCAGTAGTTTATCAACCGGGACTTATAATTCACCCCTCCACTTT. It codes for CASSLSTGTYNSPLHF.